These 4 T cell receptor beta chains share one sample of origin, sequenced in a study of blood T cell repertoires in COVID-19. The method was immunoSEQ multiplex PCR; TCRdb's version includes in-frame clones alone and lacks a portion of them. The profile shows 28,000 or so clones, around 87% of them singletons. The sequenced sample consisted of peripheral blood. The receptors here all came from a man in his 70s with acute or convalescent COVID-19.

Here the CDR3 reads CASSSGTSGVLGNTDTQYF. The CDR3 DNA reads TGTGCCAGCAGCTCCGGGACTAGCGGAGTACTAGGGAACACAGATACGCAGTATTTT. This chain connects TRBV5-4 to TRBJ2-3, with TRBD2 matching 11 bases. This CDR3 has 19 residues. The germline V gene has CDR1 SGHNT and CDR2 YYREEE (reference sequence). With 3 bases clipped from V and 2 bases from J, the junction kept 14 bases outside the gene matches.

This chain joins TRBV9 and TRBJ2-3; a weak D match, TRBD1 (5 bases). This CDR3 spans 15 amino acids. V lost 0 bases and J lost 0, with 8 bases in between. The germline gives CDR1 SGDLS, CDR2 YYNGEE. Here the CDR3 DNA reads TGTGCCAGCAGCGTAGACAGACAGAGCACAGATACGCAGTATTTT. Amino acids: CASSVDRQSTDTQYF.

The chain combines TRBV28 with TRBJ1-4; D not resolved. The CDR3 loop spans 15 amino acids. CDR1 is MDHEN, CDR2 SYDVKM, per germline. Trimming removed 5 bases at V and 2 bases at J, with 12 bases between. This CDR3 reads CASSLPGRTNEKLFF. The CDR3 nucleotides read TGTGCCAGCAGTCTCCCCGGGAGGACTAATGAAAAACTGTTTTTT.

The chain recombines TRBV29-1 with TRBJ1-2; D perhaps matches TRBD1 (5 bases). There are 16 residues in the CDR3. The germline V and J ends were trimmed by 0 bases and 0 bases, with 14 bases remaining between them. Germline V gene lookup returns CDR1 SQVTM and CDR2 ANQGSEA. The CDR3 spells CSVEDLDSTTNYGYTF. The CDR3 bases are TGCAGCGTTGAAGATCTAGACAGTACAACTAACTATGGCTACACCTTC.